This T cell receptor (beta chain) derives from a study of OX40 agonist ivuxolimab in advanced cancers. About the study: Patients' therapy was ivuxolimab, an antibody that acts as an agonist of OX40 (CD134). Study-level findings and limits: It was not determined which antigens were specifically recognized by the peripheral T cells that had undergone clonal expansion. Dosing at 0.1 to 3.0 mg/kg was accompanied by clonal expansion of CD4+ and CD8+ blood T cells by week 6.

The method was immunoSEQ multiplex PCR; TCRdb's version includes in-frame clones alone and lacks a portion of them. The table has under 25,000 clones, under 90% seen once; the top ten hold roughly 31%. The V segment lost 3 bases and the J segment 5 bases; nucleotides outside the gene matches: 4. The CDR3 sequence is 13 residues long. Germline V gene data show CDR1 as GTSNPN and CDR2 as SVGIG (reference sequence). In the case of this clone: Its target is unknown.

The input for sequencing was CD4+ or CD8+ T cells sorted from blood, taken in a trial of the OX40 agonist ivuxolimab. The genes are TRBV30 and TRBJ1-2; the match to TRBD1 covers 9 bases. The source is an adult with an advanced solid tumor such as melanoma, head and neck, liver or kidney cancer. In DNA, the CDR3 is TGTGCCTGGAGCACAGGGGGCAAGTATGGCTACACCTTC. This translates into CAWSTGGKYGYTF.